Listed below are T cell receptor beta chains from one sample, sequenced in a study of T cells after yellow fever vaccination. A single record per CDR3 protein comes from TCRdb applying MiXCR to the 5' RACE reads. Here the sample spans some 350,000 distinct CDR3 sequences, approximately 4% being singletons. Specimen: PBMCs, collected 5 days after the yellow fever booster vaccination. These receptors all come from a man in his late teens or twenties who received the YFV17D yellow fever vaccine. Both conserved end residues are part of each CDR3. A D gene is named only where the DNA matches it firmly. A row's size may be missing; if present it is once, few, many or a size class.

v_call	j_call	cdr3_length	clone_size	d_call	cdr3_nt	cdr3_aa
TRBV5-1	TRBJ1-1	15	.	TRBD1	TGCGCCAGCAGCTTAAACAGGGGGCGGCTCACTGAAGCTTTCTTT	CASSLNRGRLTEAFF
TRBV4-3	TRBJ2-7	13	few	.	TGCGCCAGCAGCCAAGATAGGCACTACGAGCAGTACTTC	CASSQDRHYEQYF
TRBV3-1	TRBJ2-1	16	.	TRBD2	TGTGCCAGCAGCCAAGATCAAGCGGGGGGCCACAATGAGCAGTTCTTC	CASSQDQAGGHNEQFF
TRBV7-6	TRBJ2-5	16	many	.	TGTGCCAGCAGCTTAGATGGTCGGGGGACCCAAGAGACCCAGTACTTC	CASSLDGRGTQETQYF
TRBV5-1	TRBJ1-2	13	few	TRBD1	TGCGCCAGCAGCCCCGACAGGGATCAAGGCTACACCTTC	CASSPDRDQGYTF
TRBV13	TRBJ1-2	13	many	.	TGTGCCAGCAGCCACGGTAGGGACTATGGCTACACCTTC	CASSHGRDYGYTF
TRBV5-6	TRBJ1-1	13	.	.	TGTGCCAGCAGCTTGAACAAGAACACTGAAGCTTTCTTT	CASSLNKNTEAFF
TRBV28	TRBJ1-4	17	few	.	TGTGCCAGCAGTTTATCGGTTGAGGGTCAGGGTAATGAAAAACTGTTTTTT	CASSLSVEGQGNEKLFF
TRBV6-6	TRBJ1-5	16	few	TRBD1	TGTGCCAGCAGTCCCTGGACAGGGGGGGAGGGTCAGCCCCAGCATTTT	CASSPWTGGEGQPQHF
TRBV7-2	TRBJ2-5	13	few	.	TGTGCCAGCAGCTTAGGGACTCAGGGCACCCAGTACTTC	CASSLGTQGTQYF
TRBV7-6	TRBJ1-6	13	few	.	TGTGCCAGCAGCTTAACGGGGAAATCACCCCTCCACTTT	CASSLTGKSPLHF
TRBV3-1	TRBJ1-2	14	few	.	TGTGCCAGCAGCCCCCGGGGAATACAGGACGGCTACACCTTC	CASSPRGIQDGYTF
TRBV20-1	TRBJ1-5	14	.	.	TGCAGTGCCCTACTAGGAGGGGGCAATCAGCCCCAGCATTTT	CSALLGGGNQPQHF
TRBV4-3	TRBJ1-3	17	many	.	TGCGCCAGCAGCCAAGACGGGACACTCAGCTCTGGAAACACCATATATTTT	CASSQDGTLSSGNTIYF
TRBV7-2	TRBJ2-1	14	few	.	TGTGCCAGCAGCGGGAGAGGAGTCTACAATGAGCAGTTCTTC	CASSGRGVYNEQFF
TRBV25-1	TRBJ2-5	15	few	.	TGTGCCAGCAGTGAATATCTGGGGGCCCAAGAGACCCAGTACTTC	CASSEYLGAQETQYF
TRBV28	TRBJ1-2	16	.	TRBD1	TGTGCCAGCAGTGACGGACAGGGGGCGTTGAGCTATGGCTACACCTTC	CASSDGQGALSYGYTF
TRBV7-2	TRBJ1-2	13	many	.	TGTGCCAGCAGCTTAGGGGTGATCTATGGCTACACCTTC	CASSLGVIYGYTF
TRBV4-3	TRBJ2-5	16	.	TRBD2	TGCGCCAGCAGCCAAGGCGGGGTAGCGGGGGGAGAGACCCAGTACTTC	CASSQGGVAGGETQYF
TRBV5-6	TRBJ1-6	17	many	TRBD1	TGTGCCAGCAGCTTGGATGTGGGACAGGGTCTCAGCTCACCCCTCCACTTT	CASSLDVGQGLSSPLHF
TRBV18	TRBJ2-7	14	many	.	TGTGCCAGCTCACCAGGAGGGGAATCGTACGAGCAGTACTTC	CASSPGGESYEQYF
TRBV29-1	TRBJ1-5	13	.	.	TGCAGCGTTGCGGGTGACAGCAATCAGCCCCAGCATTTT	CSVAGDSNQPQHF
TRBV4-3	TRBJ1-2	16	many	TRBD1	TGCGCCAGCAGCCACGACGCGACAGGGGGCGTCTATGGCTACACCTTC	CASSHDATGGVYGYTF
TRBV2	TRBJ2-3	14	.	TRBD2	TGTGCCAGCAAGCGGGAGCAGGGCACAGATACGCAGTATTTT	CASKREQGTDTQYF
TRBV7-9	TRBJ1-1	16	few	.	TGTGCCAGCAGCTTTTCTATCCGCCAGGGGAAGAATGAAGCTTTCTTT	CASSFSIRQGKNEAFF
TRBV5-1	TRBJ2-2	14	.	.	TGCGCCAGCAGCTTGGCGCGGTGGGCCGGGGAGCTGTTTTTT	CASSLARWAGELFF
TRBV12-3/TRBV12-4	TRBJ1-2	12	many	.	TGTGCCAGCAGTTTAAGAACCTATGGCTACACCTTC	CASSLRTYGYTF
TRBV20-1	TRBJ1-2	14	many	TRBD1	TGCAGTACCTGGAGGGGACAGAGAACCGGAGGCTACACCTTC	CSTWRGQRTGGYTF
TRBV20-1	TRBJ2-5	15	.	TRBD2	TGCAGTGCTAGTAGGAGACTAGCGTCCCAAGAGACCCAGTACTTC	CSASRRLASQETQYF
TRBV7-2	TRBJ2-7	14	many	.	TGTGCCAGCAGCCGGAGACCCAGCTCCTACGAGCAGTACTTC	CASSRRPSSYEQYF
TRBV7-3	TRBJ1-6	15	.	TRBD1	TGTGCCAGCAGCCCGGGACAGTCCCGACTCTCCCCCCTCCACTTT	CASSPGQSRLSPLHF
TRBV6-1	TRBJ2-5	16	.	TRBD2	TGTGCCAGCAGCACTAGCGGGGGGGCCCCGTGGGAGACCCAGTACTTC	CASSTSGGAPWETQYF
TRBV12-3/TRBV12-4	TRBJ2-1	13	few	.	TGTGCCAGCAGTCTAGGGGGGCGGACTGAGCAGTTCTTC	CASSLGGRTEQFF
TRBV7-8	TRBJ2-2	15	.	TRBD2	TGTGCCAGCGCCTTATTTGCGGGGGTGGCCGGGGAGCTGTTTTTT	CASALFAGVAGELFF
TRBV5-8	TRBJ2-3	16	few	.	TGTGCCAGCAGCTGGGATAACAGGGAGTTCACAGATACGCAGTATTTT	CASSWDNREFTDTQYF
TRBV18	TRBJ2-6	15	few	.	TGTGCCAGCTCACCGGCCCGGCCTGGGGCCAACGTCCTGACTTTC	CASSPARPGANVLTF
TRBV12-3/TRBV12-4	TRBJ2-1	15	few	TRBD2	TGTGCCAGCAGCTTAGCGGGGGGGCCGTGGAATGAGCAGTTCTTC	CASSLAGGPWNEQFF
TRBV29-1	TRBJ1-4	13	many	.	TGCAGCGTGGGTAGGGGCTTCGGTGAAAAACTGTTTTTT	CSVGRGFGEKLFF
TRBV5-4	TRBJ1-1	15	many	.	TGTGCCAGCAGCTTGGTCCGGGTGGAGGGCACTGAAGCTTTCTTT	CASSLVRVEGTEAFF
TRBV7-9	TRBJ2-1	13	many	.	TGTGCCAGCATGGAGGGTGGGTTCAATGAGCAGTTCTTC	CASMEGGFNEQFF
TRBV25-1	TRBJ1-6	11	many	.	TGTGCCAGCAGTGGAAGTCAGGCCCTCCACTTT	CASSGSQALHF